A selection of T cell receptor beta chains follows, all from one sample in a study of blood T cell repertoires in COVID-19. Some clones are missing from TCRdb's copy, which holds only in-frame ones; the method was immunoSEQ multiplex PCR. This table holds tens of thousands of clones, approximately 88% found once. The sequencing sample was made of peripheral blood. The receptors stem from a man aged 70 or older with acute or convalescent COVID-19. Each CDR3 is given without its conserved first and last residue.

>TRBV18|TRBJ2-7
ASSPPNRVDGYEQY
>TRBV9|TRBJ1-6
ASSPTVNYNSPLH
>TRBV6-2/TRBV6-3|TRBJ1-2
ASSYQQGLHGYT
>TRBV7-9|TRBJ2-3
ASTPFGLESTDTQY
>TRBV11-2|TRBJ1-1
ASSLDRQGWTEAF
>TRBV19|TRBJ1-6
ASSRATGYSPLH
>TRBV10-3|TRBJ1-3
AIRDQGGNTIY
>TRBV19|TRBJ1-5
ASSIVTQGVHQPQH
>TRBV5-1|TRBJ2-1
ASSLASGYISGGPYNEQF
>TRBV6-1|TRBJ2-7
ASSEAAGVLYEQY
>TRBV2|TRBJ2-2
ASSVLGGNTGELF
>TRBV28|TRBJ2-7
ASSLGLGTFEQY
>TRBV18|TRBJ2-1
ASSPPGTYNEQF
>TRBV6-5|TRBJ2-7
ASSSPGSSSYEQY
>TRBV7-9|TRBJ2-7
ASSLGSSGTRYEQY
>TRBV19|TRBJ2-7
ASRPGQNSYEQY
>TRBV5-4|TRBJ2-7
ASSDDSYEQY
>TRBV7-3|TRBJ2-2
ASSRGLANTGELF
>TRBV7-2|TRBJ1-6
ASSLGGQSNSPLH
>TRBV11-2|TRBJ1-1
ASSFGTRGTEAF
>TRBV5-1|TRBJ2-3
ASSALSGGTDTQY
>TRBV11-2|TRBJ2-7
ASSFGTGVYEQY
>TRBV19|TRBJ1-4
ASSRQSPQEKLF
>TRBV3-1/TRBV3-2|TRBJ1-4
ASSQLGALF
>TRBV27|TRBJ2-5
ASSFRGETQY
>TRBV7-2|TRBJ1-6
ASSLGDRVASPLH
>TRBV6-2/TRBV6-3|TRBJ1-2
ASSVDRSLVGGYT
>TRBV7-2|TRBJ1-5
ASSLDGSNQPQH
>TRBV6-5|TRBJ1-6
ASRDSRSYNSPLH
>TRBV28|TRBJ2-2
ASTSGGAATGELF
>TRBV19|TRBJ2-7
ASSHQLALSSYEQY
>TRBV4-3|TRBJ2-1
ASSQEGAGGLNEQF
>TRBV7-2|TRBJ1-1
ASDRAFTEAF
>TRBV7-2|TRBJ2-1
ASSLAGVGEQF
>TRBV29-1|TRBJ2-7
SVEGTALGSYEQY
>TRBV5-1|TRBJ1-1
ASSSYRRDRGTEAF
>TRBV11-2|TRBJ2-3
ASSLGSPRDTQY
>TRBV19|TRBJ1-2
ASQTGEYGYT
>TRBV5-8|TRBJ2-1
ASRRGEDREF
>TRBV6-2/TRBV6-3|TRBJ2-7
ASSYSWSGGTYEQY
>TRBV29-1|TRBJ2-1
SVNGRWLNEQF
>TRBV3-1/TRBV3-2|TRBJ1-6
ASSQGQGGNSPLH
>TRBV7-9|TRBJ1-4
ASSLVGEKLF
>TRBV24-1|TRBJ2-7
ATGVETYEQY
>TRBV28|TRBJ1-6
ASSLDSWSPLH